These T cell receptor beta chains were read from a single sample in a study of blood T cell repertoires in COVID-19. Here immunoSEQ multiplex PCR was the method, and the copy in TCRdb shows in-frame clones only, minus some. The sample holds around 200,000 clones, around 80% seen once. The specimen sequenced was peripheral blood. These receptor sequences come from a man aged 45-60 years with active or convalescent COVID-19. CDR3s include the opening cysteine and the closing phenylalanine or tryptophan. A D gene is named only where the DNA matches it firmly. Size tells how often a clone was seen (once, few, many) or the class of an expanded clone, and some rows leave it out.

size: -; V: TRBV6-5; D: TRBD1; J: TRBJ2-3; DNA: TGTGCCAGCAGTTACTCGACTCTAGGGACAGGTGATACGCAGTATTTT; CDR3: CASSYSTLGTGDTQYF
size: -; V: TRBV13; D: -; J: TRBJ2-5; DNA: TGTGCCAGCAGCCTAAGGACAGGGGGACTAGCGGCTCAGAGGACCCAGTACTTC; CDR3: CASSLRTGGLAAQRTQYF
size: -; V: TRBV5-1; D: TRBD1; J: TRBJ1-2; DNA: TGCGCCAGCAGCTTCACAGGGGGCGATGGCTACACCTTC; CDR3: CASSFTGGDGYTF
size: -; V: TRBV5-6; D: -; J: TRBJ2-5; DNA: TGTGCCAGCAGCATACAGGGCGCCCAAGAGACCCAGTACTTC; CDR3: CASSIQGAQETQYF
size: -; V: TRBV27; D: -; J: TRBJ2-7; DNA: TGTGCCAGCAACGCGAGAGGTACATCCTACGAGCAGTACTTC; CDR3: CASNARGTSYEQYF
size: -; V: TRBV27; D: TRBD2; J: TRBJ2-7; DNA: TGTGCCAGCAGTTTAGGGTACCCAGGCGGGAGGGCCTTCTACGAGCAGTACTTC; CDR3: CASSLGYPGGRAFYEQYF
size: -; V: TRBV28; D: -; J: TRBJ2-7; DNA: TGTGCCAGCAGTTTAGGAGGAGACTACGAGCAGTACTTC; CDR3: CASSLGGDYEQYF
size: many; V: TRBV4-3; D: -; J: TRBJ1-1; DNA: TGCGCCAGCAGCCAGTTTGAGGGCACTGAAGCTTTCTTT; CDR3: CASSQFEGTEAFF
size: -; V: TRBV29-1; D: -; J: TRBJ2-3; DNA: TGCAGCGTTGTGAGGTCGTATCGCACTTCAGATACGCAGTATTTT; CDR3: CSVVRSYRTSDTQYF
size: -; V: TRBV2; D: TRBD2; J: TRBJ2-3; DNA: TGTGCCAGCAGGGAGCGGGAGGGAACAGATACGCAGTATTTT; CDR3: CASREREGTDTQYF
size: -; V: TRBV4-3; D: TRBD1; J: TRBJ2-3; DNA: TGCGCCAGCAGCTTACAGGGGGCGCGAGGAGATACGCAGTATTTT; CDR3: CASSLQGARGDTQYF
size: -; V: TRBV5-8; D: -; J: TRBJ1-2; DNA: TGTGCCAGCAGAAACAGGGCTGGCTACACCTTC; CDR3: CASRNRAGYTF
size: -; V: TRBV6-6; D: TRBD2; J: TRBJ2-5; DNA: TGTGCCAGCAGTCGAGCGGGGGGACCGGCGCAAGAGACCCAGTACTTC; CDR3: CASSRAGGPAQETQYF
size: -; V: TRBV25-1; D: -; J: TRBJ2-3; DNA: TGTGCCAGCAGTGAAATGCGGCCTACAGATACGCAGTATTTT; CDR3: CASSEMRPTDTQYF
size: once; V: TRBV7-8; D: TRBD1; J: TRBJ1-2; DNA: TGTGCCAGCAGTCCGAGGGGGGCAGGGGGCGATGTCTATGGCTACACCTTC; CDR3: CASSPRGAGGDVYGYTF
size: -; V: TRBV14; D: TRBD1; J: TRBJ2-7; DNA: TGTGCCAGCAGCCAAGATGCCCTGACAGGGGGCCTATACGAGCAGTACTTC; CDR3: CASSQDALTGGLYEQYF
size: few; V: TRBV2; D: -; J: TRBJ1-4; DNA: TGTGCCAGCAATCAACTGGTCAGCCGGGGGGAAAAACTGTTTTTT; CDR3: CASNQLVSRGEKLFF
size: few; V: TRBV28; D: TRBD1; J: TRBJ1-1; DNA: TGTGCCAGCAGGACAGGGTTGGTCACTGAAGCTTTCTTT; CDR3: CASRTGLVTEAFF
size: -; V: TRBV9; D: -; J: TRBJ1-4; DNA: TGTGCCAGCAGCGTAGGAGTAGGAGATGAAAAACTGTTTTTT; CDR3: CASSVGVGDEKLFF
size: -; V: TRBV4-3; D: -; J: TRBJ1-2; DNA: TGCGCCAGCAGCGAGAGTTTGGACTATGGCTACACCTTC; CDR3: CASSESLDYGYTF
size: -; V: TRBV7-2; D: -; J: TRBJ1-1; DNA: TGTGCCAGCAGCCCGGCCGGGACACCGGCTGAAGCTTTCTTT; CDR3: CASSPAGTPAEAFF
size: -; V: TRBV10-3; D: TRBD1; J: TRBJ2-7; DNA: TGTGCCATCAGTGAGGATTGGACAGGGGACGAGCAGTACTTC; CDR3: CAISEDWTGDEQYF
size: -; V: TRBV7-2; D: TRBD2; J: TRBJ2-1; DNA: TGTGCCAGCAGCTTAGTGGCACTAGCGGGGGGTCGCTACAATGAGCAGTTCTTC; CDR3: CASSLVALAGGRYNEQFF
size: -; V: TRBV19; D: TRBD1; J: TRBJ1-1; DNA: TGTGCCAGTTCACACAGGGGTCCGAACACTGAAGCTTTCTTT; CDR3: CASSHRGPNTEAFF
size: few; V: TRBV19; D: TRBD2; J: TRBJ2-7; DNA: TGTGCCAGTAGTTCTCGACTAGCGGGAGCCCACGAGCAGTACTTC; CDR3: CASSSRLAGAHEQYF
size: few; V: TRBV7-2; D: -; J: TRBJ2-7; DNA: TGTGCCAGCAGCTACGGCAGGGAATACGAGCAGTACTTC; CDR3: CASSYGREYEQYF
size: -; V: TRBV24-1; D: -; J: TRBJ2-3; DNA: TGTGCCACCAGTCGGGACACGTATAGCACAGATACGCAGTATTTT; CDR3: CATSRDTYSTDTQYF
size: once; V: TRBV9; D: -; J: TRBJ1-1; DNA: TGTGCCAGCAGCGTAGACCAAGGGGGAACTGAAGCTTTCTTT; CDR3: CASSVDQGGTEAFF
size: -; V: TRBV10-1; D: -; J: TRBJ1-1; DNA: TGCGCCAGCAGTGGAAAAGGAGGGAACACTGAAGCTTTCTTT; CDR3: CASSGKGGNTEAFF
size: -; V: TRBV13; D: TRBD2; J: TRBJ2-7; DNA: TGTGCCAGCAGCTCGGGGCGGGGAGGGGTATCCGAGCAGTACTTC; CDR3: CASSSGRGGVSEQYF
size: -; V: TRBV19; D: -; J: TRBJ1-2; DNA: TGTGCCAGTAGTATAAAGAGGACAGCGGCCTATGGCTACACCTTC; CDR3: CASSIKRTAAYGYTF
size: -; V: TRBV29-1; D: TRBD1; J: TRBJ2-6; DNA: TGCAGCGCCTCGTTAAGGGGGCCTGGGGCCAACGTCCTGACTTTC; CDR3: CSASLRGPGANVLTF
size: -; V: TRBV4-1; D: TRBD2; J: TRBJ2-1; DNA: TGCGCCAGCAGCCAAAAGACTAGCGGGATGACCTACAATGAGCAGTTCTTC; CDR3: CASSQKTSGMTYNEQFF
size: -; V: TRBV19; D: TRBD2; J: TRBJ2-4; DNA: TGTGCCAGCAGGGAACGGGAAGCGGGGGGGAAAAACATTCAGTACTTC; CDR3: CASREREAGGKNIQYF
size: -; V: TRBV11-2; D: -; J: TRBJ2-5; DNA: TGTGCCAGCAGCTACGGACAGCAAGAGACCCAGTACTTC; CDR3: CASSYGQQETQYF
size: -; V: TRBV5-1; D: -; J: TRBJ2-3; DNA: TGCGCCAGCAGCTTGGCCAGTCGGGAGAGGGGAGATACGCAGTATTTT; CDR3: CASSLASRERGDTQYF
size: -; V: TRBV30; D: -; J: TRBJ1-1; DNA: TGTGCCCGGTCGGAGCGCGCTGAAGCTTTCTTT; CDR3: CARSERAEAFF
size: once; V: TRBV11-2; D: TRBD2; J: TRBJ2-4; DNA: TGTGCCAGCAGCTTAGGAGGACTAGCGGACATTCAGTACTTC; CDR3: CASSLGGLADIQYF
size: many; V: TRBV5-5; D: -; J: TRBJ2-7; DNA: TGTGCCAGCAGCTTGGACCAGGACTTGATCTACGAGCAGTACTTC; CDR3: CASSLDQDLIYEQYF
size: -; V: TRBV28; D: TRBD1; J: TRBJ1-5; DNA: TGTGCCAGCACCGACCGACAGGGGAGTCGGCCCCAGCATTTT; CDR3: CASTDRQGSRPQHF
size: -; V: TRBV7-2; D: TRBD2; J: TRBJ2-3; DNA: TGTGCCAGCAACCGACTAGCGGGGGGTGCCTTAGATACGCAGTATTTT; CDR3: CASNRLAGGALDTQYF
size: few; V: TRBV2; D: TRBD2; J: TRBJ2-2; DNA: TGTGCCAGCAGTGAAACAGCGGGAGGCGGCGGGGAGCTGTTTTTT; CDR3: CASSETAGGGGELFF
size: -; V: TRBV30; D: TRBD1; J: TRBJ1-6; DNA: TGTGCCTGGAGTGACAGGGGGCATAATTCACCCCTCCACTTT; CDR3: CAWSDRGHNSPLHF
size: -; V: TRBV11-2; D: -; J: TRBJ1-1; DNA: TGTGCCAGCAGCTTAGATGGGCAGACTGAAGCTTTCTTT; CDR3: CASSLDGQTEAFF
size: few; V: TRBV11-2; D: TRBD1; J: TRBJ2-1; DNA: TGTGCCAGCAGCTCCGGGACAGGGGACCCCAATGAGCAGTTCTTC; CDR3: CASSSGTGDPNEQFF
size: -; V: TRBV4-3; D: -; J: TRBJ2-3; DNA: TGCGCCAGCAGCCAAGATAGACTCGGCGGGGCTAGCACAGATACGCAGTATTTT; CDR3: CASSQDRLGGASTDTQYF
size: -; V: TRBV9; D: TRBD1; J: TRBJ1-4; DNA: TGTGCCAGCAGCGTAGGACTGAGGGGGCGGGATGAAAAACTGTTTTTT; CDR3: CASSVGLRGRDEKLFF
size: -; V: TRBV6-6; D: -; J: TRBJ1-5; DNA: TGTGCCAGCAGAGAAGGTGGGGGCAGCAATCAGCCCCAGCATTTT; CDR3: CASREGGGSNQPQHF